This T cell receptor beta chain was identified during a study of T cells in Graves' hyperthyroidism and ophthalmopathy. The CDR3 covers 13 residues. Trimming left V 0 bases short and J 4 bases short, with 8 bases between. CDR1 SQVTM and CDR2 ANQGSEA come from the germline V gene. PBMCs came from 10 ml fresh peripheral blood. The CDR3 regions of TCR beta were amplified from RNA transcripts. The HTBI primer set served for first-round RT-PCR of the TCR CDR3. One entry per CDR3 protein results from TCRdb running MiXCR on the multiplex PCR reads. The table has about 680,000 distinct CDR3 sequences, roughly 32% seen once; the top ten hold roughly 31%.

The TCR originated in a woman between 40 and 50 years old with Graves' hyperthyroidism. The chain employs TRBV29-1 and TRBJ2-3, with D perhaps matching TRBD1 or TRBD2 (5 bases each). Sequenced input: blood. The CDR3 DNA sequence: TGCAGCGTTGAAGATTTGGGGGCAGATACGCAGTATTTT. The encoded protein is CSVEDLGADTQYF.